These 8 T cell receptor beta chains came from one sample sequenced in a study of T-cell reconstitution after alpha-beta-depleted transplantation in children. Unique molecular identifiers were incorporated when the TCRbeta library was constructed. TCRdb recomputed calls from the PCR reads with MiXCR, one row per CDR3 protein. Altogether around 500,000 distinct CDR3 sequences are present, more than 20% being singletons, with the ten largest covering roughly 15%. Specimen: PBMCs, mostly from graft donor cells, collected 360 days after TCRalphabeta/CD19-depleted stem cell transplant. Receptors originate from a boy under two years old who had a stem cell transplant for acute myeloid leukemia, so the T cells may come from the graft donor.

This clonotype has just a few counts. J is TRBJ2-1 and V is TRBV20-1; a weak D match, TRBD1 (5 bases). Germline CDR1 reads DFQATT; CDR2 reads SNEGSKA (reference sequence). This CDR3 has 16 amino acids. Trimming left V 0 bases short and J 0 bases short, with 12 bases between. The CDR3 bases are TGCAGTGCTAGAGATGTGGACACGAGCTCCTACAATGAGCAGTTCTTC. Translating it yields CSARDVDTSSYNEQFF.

The J gene is TRBJ2-1, the V gene TRBV6-2 or TRBV6-3, with D perhaps TRBD1 or TRBD2 (5 bases each). V dropped 6 bases and J dropped 8 bases, with 14 bases sitting between them. This CDR3 is built from 13 residues. CDR1 and CDR2 (germline): MNHEY, SVGEGT. Here the CDR3 DNA reads TGTGCCAGCAGCAAAGGGACCGGCGATGAGCAGTTCTTC. Its translation is CASSKGTGDEQFF.

The gene calls are TRBV2 and TRBJ2-7; TRBD1 might be the D (6 bases). Germline-derived CDR1 and CDR2 are SNHLY and FYNNEI. CDR3 length: 11 amino acids. Trimming shortened V by 8 bases and J by 3 bases, and 8 bases separated the two germline ends. The CDR3, as DNA: TGTGCCAGCGGGGACATCTACGAGCAGTACTTC. Residues: CASGDIYEQYF. The whole variable domain, filled in from reference TRBV2 and TRBJ2-7, reads EPEVTQTPSHQVTQMGQEVILRCVPISNHLYFYWYRQILGQKVEFLVSFYNNEISEKSEIFDDQFSVERPDGSNFTLKIRSTKLEDSAMYFCASGDIYEQYFGPGTRLTVT.

J is TRBJ2-5 and V is TRBV6-5, with D tentatively TRBD2 (5 bases). The germline V gene encodes CDR1 MNHEY and CDR2 SVGAGI. With 0 bases removed from V and 6 bases from J, the gap between germline ends came to 20 bases. The CDR3 contains 17 residues. The CDR3 spells CASSYSTGWAQEKTQYF. CDR3 DNA sequence: TGTGCCAGCAGTTACTCAACGGGGTGGGCCCAAGAGAAGACCCAGTACTTC.

Many counts were recorded for this clonotype. CDR3 region: CASSLGPQKAYNEQFF. CDR3 in DNA: TGTGCCAGCAGCTTAGGACCCCAAAAGGCCTACAATGAGCAGTTCTTC. The J gene is TRBJ2-1, the V gene TRBV7-6; no firm D call. With 1 base removed from V and 2 bases from J, the gap between germline ends came to 12 bases. The CDR3 is 16 amino acids. Germline lookup yields CDR1 SGHVS and CDR2 FNYEAQ.

The chain recombines TRBV5-6 with TRBJ2-7; tentatively, D is TRBD1 (6 bases). The germline V gene has CDR1 SGHDT and CDR2 YYEEEE. The V end lost 3 bases, the J end lost 6 bases, and 13 bases lay between the germline ends. This CDR3 has 13 residues. The CDR3 coding sequence is TGTGCCAGCAGCTCCCGGGACAACTGCGAGCAGTACTTC. Translating gives CASSSRDNCEQYF.

This clonotype was found once. The chain employs TRBV25-1 and TRBJ1-2; perhaps TRBD1 as D (5 bases). Germline V gene data show CDR1 as MGHDK and CDR2 as SYGVNS. V was pared by 0 bases and J by 4 bases, with 15 bases between. This CDR3 is built from 16 residues. As DNA, the CDR3 is TGTGCCAGCAGTGAATATAAAATCCCTGGGGGCTATGGCTACACCTTC. It specifies CASSEYKIPGGYGYTF.

This clonotype was detected many times. The chain has TRBV20-1 and TRBJ1-6, with TRBD1 as a possible D gene (6 bases). The CDR3 consists of 16 residues. V was pared by 0 bases and J by 4 bases, with 13 bases between. Germline V gives CDR1 DFQATT, CDR2 SNEGSKA (reference sequence). The CDR3 here is CSARDRDIPYNSPLHF. The CDR3 DNA reads TGCAGTGCTAGAGACCGGGACATTCCATATAATTCACCCCTCCACTTT.